The rows below give T cell receptor beta chains drawn from one sample of a study of neurological immune-mediated disorders. TCRdb re-derived calls from the 5' RACE reads in MiXCR, one entry per CDR3 protein. The sample has fewer than 25,000 distinct CDR3 sequences, under 15% seen once. The sequencing sample was made of CD4+ T cells from blood. The receptor set was obtained from a female donor with HTLV-1-associated myelopathy (HAM/TSP). Each CDR3 is given with its conserved first and last residue. The D gene is left open where the match is weak. Part of the rows lack a size; the others show once, few, many or a class for expanded clones.

V	J	size	D	CDR3	DNA
TRBV5-6	TRBJ1-1	many	NA	CASSVPGAPNTEAFF	TGTGCCAGCAGCGTCCCGGGGGCGCCGAACACTGAAGCTTTCTTT
TRBV20-1	TRBJ2-1	NA	TRBD2	CSANPGLTYNEQFF	TGCAGTGCTAACCCGGGACTAACTTACAATGAGCAGTTCTTC
TRBV7-8	TRBJ1-6	many	TRBD1	CASSPLGQALTYNSPLHF	TGTGCCAGCAGCCCCCTCGGACAGGCCCTTACTTATAATTCACCCCTCCACTTT
TRBV5-6	TRBJ2-5	many	TRBD2	CASSLGTSGETQYF	TGTGCCAGCAGCTTGGGTACTAGCGGGGAGACCCAGTACTTC
TRBV18	TRBJ2-6	many	TRBD1	CASSPVGQPYSGANVLTF	TGTGCCAGCTCACCGGTGGGACAGCCCTATTCTGGGGCCAACGTCCTGACTTTC
TRBV4-3	TRBJ2-3	NA	NA	CASSQDGTVGSDTQYF	TGCGCCAGCAGCCAAGATGGAACAGTTGGGAGTGATACGCAGTATTTT
TRBV12-3/TRBV12-4	TRBJ2-1	many	TRBD1	CASSLSGRGFRDEQFF	TGTGCCAGCAGTTTAAGTGGCAGGGGGTTTCGGGATGAGCAGTTCTTC
TRBV3-1	TRBJ2-7	many	TRBD2	CASSQDPGLSAEQYF	TGTGCCAGCAGCCAAGATCCGGGACTATCGGCCGAGCAGTACTTC
TRBV4-2	TRBJ2-4	many	TRBD1	CASSQDLGDRGAGAKNIQYF	TGTGCCAGCAGCCAAGATCTGGGGGACAGGGGGGCGGGAGCCAAAAACATTCAGTACTTC
TRBV20-1	TRBJ1-2	NA	TRBD1	CSAYRTGGGYTF	TGCAGTGCTTACCGGACAGGGGGCGGCTACACCTTC
TRBV5-1	TRBJ2-5	medium-sized	TRBD2	CASSWGGGGPETQYF	TGCGCCAGCAGCTGGGGGGGCGGGGGGCCAGAGACCCAGTACTTC
TRBV5-4	TRBJ2-2	many	NA	CASSSQGLEGELFF	TGTGCCAGCAGCTCCCAGGGGTTGGAGGGGGAGCTGTTTTTT
TRBV7-2	TRBJ1-2	many	NA	CASSLAMAVKSYTF	TGTGCCAGCAGCTTAGCGATGGCGGTCAAGAGCTACACCTTC
TRBV5-1	TRBJ1-5	medium-sized	NA	CASSLAGQVNQPQHF	TGCGCCAGCAGCTTGGCAGGGCAAGTGAATCAGCCCCAGCATTTT
TRBV14	TRBJ2-3	NA	NA	CASSQDPAGTSTDTQYF	TGTGCCAGCAGCCAAGACCCAGCGGGTACAAGCACAGATACGCAGTATTTT
TRBV30	TRBJ2-2	NA	NA	CAWGGTGELLF	TGTGCCTGGGGTGGAACCGGGGAGCTGCTTTTT
TRBV7-2	TRBJ2-7	many	NA	CASSSRDIGYEQYF	TGTGCCAGCAGCTCCCGGGACATCGGCTACGAGCAGTACTTC
TRBV6-2/TRBV6-3	TRBJ2-5	many	NA	CASSYSLEETQYF	TGTGCCAGCAGTTACTCGTTAGAGGAGACCCAGTACTTC
TRBV20-1	TRBJ2-7	many	TRBD2	CSARRRTSLGEQYF	TGCAGTGCTAGGAGACGGACTAGTCTTGGCGAGCAGTACTTC
TRBV4-1	TRBJ2-5	many	NA	CASSQVARETQYF	TGCGCCAGCAGCCAAGTAGCCAGGGAGACCCAGTACTTC
TRBV5-1	TRBJ1-1	many	NA	CASSSAGGSVGEAFF	TGCGCCAGCAGCTCGGCGGGGGGGTCCGTCGGTGAAGCTTTCTTT
TRBV14	TRBJ1-4	many	NA	CASSFLSGNLVGEKLFF	TGTGCCAGCAGCTTCCTAAGCGGGAATTTGGTTGGTGAAAAACTGTTTTTT
TRBV5-1	TRBJ1-1	NA	TRBD1	CASSLVGGGVTEDFF	TGCGCCAGCAGCTTGGTCGGAGGGGGCGTCACTGAAGATTTCTTT
TRBV12-3/TRBV12-4	TRBJ2-7	many	NA	CASSLWGEYEQYF	TGTGCCAGCAGCCTGTGGGGGGAATACGAGCAGTACTTC
TRBV6-1	TRBJ2-2	few	NA	CASRTWDTGELFF	TGTGCCAGCAGGACTTGGGACACCGGGGAGCTGTTTTTT
TRBV21-1	TRBJ2-7	NA	NA	CASSPPAGDQDTQRYYEQYF	TGTGCCAGCAGCCCCCCGGCGGGAGATCAAGACACCCAGCGGTACTACGAGCAGTACTTC
TRBV20-1	TRBJ2-2	many	NA	CSARDPREGNTGELFF	TGCAGTGCTAGAGATCCGCGGGAAGGGAACACCGGGGAGCTGTTTTTT
TRBV20-1	TRBJ2-3	many	NA	CSARVGVKADTQYF	TGCAGTGCTAGAGTAGGGGTGAAGGCAGATACGCAGTATTTT
TRBV7-2	TRBJ1-3	many	TRBD1	CASSQTGSGNTIYF	TGTGCCAGCAGCCAGACAGGGTCCGGAAACACCATATATTTT
TRBV24-1	TRBJ2-3	many	NA	CATQEGGGTDTQYF	TGTGCCACCCAGGAGGGTGGGGGCACAGATACGCAGTATTTT
TRBV20-1	TRBJ2-3	many	TRBD2	CSAPRAGATDTQYF	TGCAGTGCCCCCAGAGCGGGAGCCACAGATACGCAGTATTTT
TRBV18	TRBJ2-3	many	TRBD1	CASSSSGQGRSTDTQYF	TGTGCCAGCTCATCCTCGGGACAGGGAAGGAGCACAGATACGCAGTATTTT
TRBV20-1	TRBJ2-3	many	NA	CSARDRRVGTDTQYF	TGCAGTGCTAGAGATCGGCGGGTGGGCACAGATACGCAGTATTTT
TRBV20-1	TRBJ1-1	many	NA	CSAIGLSNTEAFF	TGCAGTGCTATAGGGCTCTCGAACACTGAAGCTTTCTTT
TRBV20-1	TRBJ1-6	many	NA	CSAREGGNYNSPLHF	TGCAGTGCTAGAGAAGGGGGGAACTATAATTCACCCCTCCACTTT
TRBV20-1	TRBJ1-5	many	TRBD1	CSAKTGGQSNQPQHF	TGCAGTGCAAAGACAGGGGGGCAATCTAATCAGCCCCAGCATTTT
TRBV20-1	TRBJ2-1	many	NA	CSADRGGSYNEQFF	TGCAGTGCTGACCGGGGCGGCTCCTACAATGAGCAGTTCTTC
TRBV6-6	TRBJ1-2	many	TRBD1	CASSTPGQANHGYTF	TGTGCCAGCAGTACCCCGGGACAGGCGAACCATGGCTACACCTTC
TRBV6-1	TRBJ2-2	many	NA	CASSEVWGRTGELFF	TGTGCCAGCAGTGAAGTTTGGGGTCGGACCGGGGAGCTGTTTTTT
TRBV20-1	TRBJ2-2	many	TRBD1	CSASLTGPHGELFF	TGCAGTGCTAGCCTGACAGGGCCCCACGGGGAGCTGTTTTTT
TRBV2	TRBJ2-5	many	TRBD1	CASSWDREKTQYF	TGTGCCAGCAGCTGGGACAGGGAAAAGACGCAGTACTTC
TRBV6-5	TRBJ2-1	many	TRBD1	CASSSNRGNNEQFF	TGTGCCAGCAGTAGCAACAGGGGGAACAATGAGCAGTTCTTC